This TCR beta chain was identified during a study of blood T cell repertoires in COVID-19. Across the study: Whether acute or convalescent, the COVID-19 samples came from the United States, Italy and Spain. In each case, the material was cDNA or gDNA derived from T cells, B-cell-depleted T cells, or PBMCs.

As handled by the study authors: Amplified reference gene primers provided the basis for estimating nucleated cell counts. Here immunoSEQ multiplex PCR was the method, and the copy in TCRdb shows in-frame clones only, minus some. V, J and clone size derive from that table, while D and trimming were established from the DNA sequence. The data contain 150,000 or so clones, approximately 79% of them singletons. This clone was counted only a few times. Trimming took off 5 bases at V and 0 bases at J, with 8 bases between the two ends. This CDR3 region has 14 residues. Germline V gene data show CDR1 as SEHNR and CDR2 as FQNEAQ (reference sequence).

The V and J genes are TRBV7-9 and TRBJ1-3, with D perhaps TRBD1 (5 bases). Sequenced material: peripheral blood. The receptor was derived from a woman older than 75 with acute or convalescent COVID-19. CDR3 in amino acids: CASSPQGSGNTIYF. The CDR3, as DNA: TGTGCCAGCAGCCCCCAGGGCTCTGGAAACACCATATATTTT. The variable domain in full, with the rest retrieved from reference TRBV7-9 and TRBJ1-3, is DTGVSQNPRHKITKRGQNVTFRCDPISEHNRLYWYRQTLGQGPEFLTYFQNEAQLEKSRLLSDRFSAERPKGSFSTLEIQRTEQGDSAMYLCASSPQGSGNTIYFGEGSWLTVV.